This T cell receptor beta chain appears in the sequencing data of a study of T cell changes during pregnancy in multiple sclerosis (dated by TCRdb to between 2019 and 2020). For the study in its entirety: The study looked at changes in the T cell repertoire across pregnancy in women with multiple sclerosis.

This clone has just a few counts. No cognate antigen has been identified for it. Base-call qualities are not available, and no considerably larger clone is one nucleotide away. Libraries came from the immunoSEQ multiplex PCR assay. Drawn from immuneACCESS, this table holds only the in-frame rearrangements with V and J called that TCRdb kept. Clones are partly lost; checked studies trace under half to an unresolved V gene and leave the rest unexplained. The sample has 35,000 to 50,000 clones on record, roughly 87% of them singletons. The ten largest clones take up 1% to 1.5% of the sample. Via the germline V gene (reference sequence), CDR1 is LNHDA and CDR2 SQIVND. Trimming at the junction amounts to 6 bases on V and 2 bases on J, and the germline ends lie 14 bases apart. Reading from cysteine to phenylalanine, the CDR3 counts 15 amino acids. CDR3 DNA is the only sequence kept; it has 45 bases, read in frame from the first base.

The sample here was CD4+ T cells from peripheral blood mononuclear cells, taken after pregnancy. The receptor chain draws on TRBV19 and TRBJ1-3, with no confident D gene call. The receptor was derived from a female donor with multiple sclerosis, enrolled in a pregnancy study. The DNA sequence is as follows: TGTGCCAGTAGACGTGACACCAACACTGGAAACACCATATATTTT. This gives the protein CASRRDTNTGNTIYF.